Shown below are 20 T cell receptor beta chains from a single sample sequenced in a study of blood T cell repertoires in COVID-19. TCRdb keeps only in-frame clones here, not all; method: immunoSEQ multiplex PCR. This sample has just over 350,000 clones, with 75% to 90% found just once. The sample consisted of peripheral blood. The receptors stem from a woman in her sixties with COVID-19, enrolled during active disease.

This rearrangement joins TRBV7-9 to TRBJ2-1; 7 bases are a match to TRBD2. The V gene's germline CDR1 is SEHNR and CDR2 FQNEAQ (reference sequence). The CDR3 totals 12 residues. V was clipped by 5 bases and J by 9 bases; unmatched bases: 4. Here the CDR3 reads CASSPIAGEQFF. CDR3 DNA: TGTGCCAGCAGCCCGATAGCGGGTGAGCAGTTCTTC. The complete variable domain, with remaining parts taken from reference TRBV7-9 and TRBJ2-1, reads DTGVSQNPRHKITKRGQNVTFRCDPISEHNRLYWYRQTLGQGPEFLTYFQNEAQLEKSRLLSDRFSAERPKGSFSTLEIQRTEQGDSAMYLCASSPIAGEQFFGPGTRLTVL.

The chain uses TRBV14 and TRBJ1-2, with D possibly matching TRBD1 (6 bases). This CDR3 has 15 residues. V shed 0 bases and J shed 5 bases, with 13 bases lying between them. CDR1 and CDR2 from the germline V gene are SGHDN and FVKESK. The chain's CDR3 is CASSQDRDTTYGYTF. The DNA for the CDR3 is TGTGCCAGCAGCCAAGATAGGGACACTACATATGGCTACACCTTC.

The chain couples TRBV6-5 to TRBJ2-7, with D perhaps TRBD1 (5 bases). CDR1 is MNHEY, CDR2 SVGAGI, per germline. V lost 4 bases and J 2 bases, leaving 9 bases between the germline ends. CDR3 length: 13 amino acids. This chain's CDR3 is CASSLDTTYEQYF. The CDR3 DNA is TGTGCCAGCAGTTTGGACACGACCTACGAGCAGTACTTC.

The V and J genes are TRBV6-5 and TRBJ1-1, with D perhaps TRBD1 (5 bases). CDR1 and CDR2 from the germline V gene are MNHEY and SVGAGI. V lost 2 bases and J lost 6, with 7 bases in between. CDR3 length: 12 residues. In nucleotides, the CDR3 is TGTGCCAGCAGTTACCAGGGTTCTGAAGCTTTCTTT. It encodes CASSYQGSEAFF.

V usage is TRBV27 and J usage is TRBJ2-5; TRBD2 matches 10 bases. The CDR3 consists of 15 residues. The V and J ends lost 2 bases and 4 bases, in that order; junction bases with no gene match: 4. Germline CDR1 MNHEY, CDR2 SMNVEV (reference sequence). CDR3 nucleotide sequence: TGTGCCAGCAGTTTAGAGCGGGGGGGCCGAGAGACCCAGTACTTC. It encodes CASSLERGGRETQYF.

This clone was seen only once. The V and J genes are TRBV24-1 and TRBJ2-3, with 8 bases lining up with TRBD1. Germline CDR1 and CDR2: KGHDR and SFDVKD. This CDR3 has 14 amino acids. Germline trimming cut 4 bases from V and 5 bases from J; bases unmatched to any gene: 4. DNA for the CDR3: TGTGCCACCAGTGAACCCGACAGGGGAGATACGCAGTATTTT. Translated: CATSEPDRGDTQYF.

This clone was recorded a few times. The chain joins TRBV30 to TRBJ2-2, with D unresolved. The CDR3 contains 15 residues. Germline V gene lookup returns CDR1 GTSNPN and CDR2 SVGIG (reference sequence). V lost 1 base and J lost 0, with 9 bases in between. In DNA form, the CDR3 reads TGTGCCTGGAGTGAACTCGTCGCGAACACCGGGGAGCTGTTTTTT. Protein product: CAWSELVANTGELFF.

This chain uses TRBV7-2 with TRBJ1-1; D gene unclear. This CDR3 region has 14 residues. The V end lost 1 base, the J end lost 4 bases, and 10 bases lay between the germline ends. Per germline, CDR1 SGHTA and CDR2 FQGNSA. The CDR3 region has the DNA TGTGCCAGCAGCTTAGTGGCGGGAAGCACTGAAGCTTTCTTT. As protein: CASSLVAGSTEAFF.

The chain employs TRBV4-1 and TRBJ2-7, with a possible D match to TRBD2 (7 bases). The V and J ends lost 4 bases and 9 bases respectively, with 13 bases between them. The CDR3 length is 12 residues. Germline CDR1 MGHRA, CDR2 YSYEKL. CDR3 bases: TGCGCCAGCAGCCTACCAGGGGAGGGGCAGTACTTC. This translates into CASSLPGEGQYF.

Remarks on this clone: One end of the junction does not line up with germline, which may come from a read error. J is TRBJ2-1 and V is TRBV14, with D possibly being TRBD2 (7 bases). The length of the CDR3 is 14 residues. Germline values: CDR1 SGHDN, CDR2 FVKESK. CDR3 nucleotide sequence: TGTGCCAGCACCCCTAGGGGGGGCTACGATGAGCAGTTCTTC. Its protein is CASTPRGGYDEQFF. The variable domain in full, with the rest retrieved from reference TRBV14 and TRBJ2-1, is EAGVTQFPSHSVIEKGQTVTLRCDPISGHDNLYWYRRVMGKEIKFLLHFVKESKQDESGMPNNRFLAERTGGTYSTLKVQPAELEDSGVYFCASTPRGGYDEQFFGPGTRLTVL.

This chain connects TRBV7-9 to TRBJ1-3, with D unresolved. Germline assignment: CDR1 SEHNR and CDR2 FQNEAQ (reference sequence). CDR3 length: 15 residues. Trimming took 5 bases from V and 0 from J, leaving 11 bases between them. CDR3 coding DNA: TGTGCCAGCAGCGGAGGGCAGAGCTCTGGAAACACCATATATTTT. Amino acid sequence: CASSGGQSSGNTIYF.

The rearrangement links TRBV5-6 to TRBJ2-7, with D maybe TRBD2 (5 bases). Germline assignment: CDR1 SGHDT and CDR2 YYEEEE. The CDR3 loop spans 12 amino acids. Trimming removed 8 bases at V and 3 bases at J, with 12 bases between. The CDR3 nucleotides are TGTGCCAGGGAGGCACGAGGCTACGAGCAGTACTTC. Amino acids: CAREARGYEQYF.

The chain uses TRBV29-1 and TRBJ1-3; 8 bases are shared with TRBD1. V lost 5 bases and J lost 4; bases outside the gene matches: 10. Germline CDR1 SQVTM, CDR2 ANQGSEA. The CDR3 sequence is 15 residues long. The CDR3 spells CSVPDRALGGNTIYF. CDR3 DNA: TGCAGCGTTCCGGACAGGGCGCTAGGAGGAAACACCATATATTTT.

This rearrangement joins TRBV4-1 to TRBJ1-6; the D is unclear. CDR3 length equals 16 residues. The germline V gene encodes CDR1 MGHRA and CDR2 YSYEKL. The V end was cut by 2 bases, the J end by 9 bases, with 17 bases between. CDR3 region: CASSQWSRTLGSPLHF. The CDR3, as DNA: TGCGCCAGCAGCCAATGGTCACGGACTCTGGGTTCACCCCTCCACTTT.

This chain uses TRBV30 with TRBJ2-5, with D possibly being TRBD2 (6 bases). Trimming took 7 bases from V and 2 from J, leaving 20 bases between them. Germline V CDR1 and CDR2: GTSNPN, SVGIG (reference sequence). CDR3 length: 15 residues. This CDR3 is CASAPGLKTQETQYF. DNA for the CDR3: TGTGCCTCCGCGCCGGGACTCAAGACACAAGAGACCCAGTACTTC. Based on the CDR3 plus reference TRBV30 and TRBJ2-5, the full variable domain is SQTIHQWPATLVQPVGSPLSLECTVEGTSNPNLYWYRQAAGRGLQLLFYSVGIGQISSEVPQNLSASRPQDRQFILSSKKLLLSDSGFYLCASAPGLKTQETQYFGPGTRLLVL.

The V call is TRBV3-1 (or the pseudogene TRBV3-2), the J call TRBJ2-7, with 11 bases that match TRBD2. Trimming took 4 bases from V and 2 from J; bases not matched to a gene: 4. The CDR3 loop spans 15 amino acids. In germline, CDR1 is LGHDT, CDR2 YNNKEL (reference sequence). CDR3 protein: CASSLSSGGTYEQYF. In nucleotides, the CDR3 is TGTGCCAGCAGCCTGTCTAGCGGGGGGACCTACGAGCAGTACTTC.

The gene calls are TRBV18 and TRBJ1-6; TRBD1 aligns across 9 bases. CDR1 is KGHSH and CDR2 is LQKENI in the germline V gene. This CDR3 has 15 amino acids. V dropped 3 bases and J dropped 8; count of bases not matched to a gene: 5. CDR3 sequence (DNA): TGTGCCAGCTCACCCGGACAGGGGATTGATTCACCCCTCCACTTT. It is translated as CASSPGQGIDSPLHF.

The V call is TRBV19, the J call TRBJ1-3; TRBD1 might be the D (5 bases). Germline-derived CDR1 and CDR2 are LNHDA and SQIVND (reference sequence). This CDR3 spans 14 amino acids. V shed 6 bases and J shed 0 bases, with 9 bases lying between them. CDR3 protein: CASRLQGSGNTIYF. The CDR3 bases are TGTGCCAGTAGACTTCAGGGCTCTGGAAACACCATATATTTT.

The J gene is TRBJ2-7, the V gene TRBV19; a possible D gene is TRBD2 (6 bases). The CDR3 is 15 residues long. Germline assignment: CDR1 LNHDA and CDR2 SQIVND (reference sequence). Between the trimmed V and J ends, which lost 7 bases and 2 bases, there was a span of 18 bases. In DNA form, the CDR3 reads TGTGCCAGTACTCGACGGGGGAACGAGCCCTACGAGCAGTACTTC. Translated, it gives CASTRRGNEPYEQYF.

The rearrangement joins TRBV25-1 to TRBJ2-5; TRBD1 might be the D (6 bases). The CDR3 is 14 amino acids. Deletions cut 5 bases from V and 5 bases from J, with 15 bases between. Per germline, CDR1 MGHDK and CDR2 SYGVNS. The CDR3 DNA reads TGTGCCAGCAGTTTATCCCGGACAGTTGAGACCCAGTACTTC. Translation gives CASSLSRTVETQYF.